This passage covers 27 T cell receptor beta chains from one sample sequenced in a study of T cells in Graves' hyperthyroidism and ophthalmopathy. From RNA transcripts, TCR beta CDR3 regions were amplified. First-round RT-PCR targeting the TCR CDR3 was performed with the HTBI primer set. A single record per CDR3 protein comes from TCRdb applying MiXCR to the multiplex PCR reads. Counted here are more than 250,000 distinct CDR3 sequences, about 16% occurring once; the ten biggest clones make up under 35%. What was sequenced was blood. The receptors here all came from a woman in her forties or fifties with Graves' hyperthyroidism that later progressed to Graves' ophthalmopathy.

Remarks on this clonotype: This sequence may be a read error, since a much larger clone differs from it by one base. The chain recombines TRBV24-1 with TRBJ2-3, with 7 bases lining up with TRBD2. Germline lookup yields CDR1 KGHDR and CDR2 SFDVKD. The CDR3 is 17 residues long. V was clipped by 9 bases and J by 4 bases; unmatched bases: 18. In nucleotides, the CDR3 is TGTGCCACCGGTTCTCTCGTTGGAGCGGGATTGCCAGATACGCAGTATTTT. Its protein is CATGSLVGAGLPDTQYF.

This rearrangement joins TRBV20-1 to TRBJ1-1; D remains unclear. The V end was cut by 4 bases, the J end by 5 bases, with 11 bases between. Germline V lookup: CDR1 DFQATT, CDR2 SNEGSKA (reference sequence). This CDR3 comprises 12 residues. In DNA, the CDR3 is TGCAGTGCTATTTTGGGGAGAACTGAAGCTTTCTTT. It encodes CSAILGRTEAFF.

CDR3 amino acids: CASSESDRGQVDTQYF. The CDR3 coding sequence is TGCGCCAGCAGTGAGTCCGACAGGGGGCAGGTAGATACGCAGTATTTT. The chain employs TRBV10-1 and TRBJ2-3, with 10 bases fitting TRBD1. Germline V gene data show CDR1 as WNHNN and CDR2 as SYGVQD (reference sequence). The CDR3 length is 16 residues. With V trimmed by 0 bases and J by 5 bases, 5 bases remained unmatched.

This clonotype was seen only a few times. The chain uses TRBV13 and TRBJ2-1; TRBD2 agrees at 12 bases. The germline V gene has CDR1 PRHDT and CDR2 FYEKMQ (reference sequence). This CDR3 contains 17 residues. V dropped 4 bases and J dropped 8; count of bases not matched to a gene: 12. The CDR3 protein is CASSSFSRTSGMYEQFF. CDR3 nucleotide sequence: TGTGCCAGCAGCTCCTTTTCCCGGACTAGCGGGATGTATGAGCAGTTCTTC.

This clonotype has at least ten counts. The CDR3 DNA reads TGCAGTGCTAGAGATAGACTAGCGGGAGGGCCCAATGAGCAGTTCTTC. Translating it yields CSARDRLAGGPNEQFF. This chain links TRBV20-1 with TRBJ2-1; the match to TRBD2 covers 14 bases. The V and J ends lost 0 bases and 6 bases, in that order; junction bases with no gene match: 4. The germline gives CDR1 DFQATT, CDR2 SNEGSKA (reference sequence). This CDR3 is built from 16 residues.

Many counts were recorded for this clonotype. CDR3 DNA: TGTGCCAGCATATATAGCGGGAGGGCAGGCGAGCAGTACTTC. As protein: CASIYSGRAGEQYF. This chain joins TRBV2 and TRBJ2-7, with 11 bases fitting TRBD2. CDR3 size: 14 residues. The germline gives CDR1 SNHLY, CDR2 FYNNEI. V was pared by 7 bases and J by 6 bases, with 8 bases of the junction left unmatched.

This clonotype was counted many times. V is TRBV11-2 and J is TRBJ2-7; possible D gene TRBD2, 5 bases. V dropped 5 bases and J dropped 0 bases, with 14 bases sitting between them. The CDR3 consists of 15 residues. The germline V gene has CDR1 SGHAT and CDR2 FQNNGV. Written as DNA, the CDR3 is TGTGCCAGCAGCCAAACCCCGGGAAGCTCCTACGAGCAGTACTTC. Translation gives CASSQTPGSSYEQYF.

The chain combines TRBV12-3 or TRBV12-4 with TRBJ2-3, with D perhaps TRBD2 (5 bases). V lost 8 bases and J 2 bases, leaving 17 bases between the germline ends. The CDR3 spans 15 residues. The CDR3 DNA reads TGTGCCAGCGCCCCCGTGGCGGGCCCCACAGATACGCAGTATTTT. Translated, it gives CASAPVAGPTDTQYF.

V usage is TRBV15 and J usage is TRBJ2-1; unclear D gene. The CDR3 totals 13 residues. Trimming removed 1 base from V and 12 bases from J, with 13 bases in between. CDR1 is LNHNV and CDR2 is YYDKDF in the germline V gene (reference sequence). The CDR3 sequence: CATSRVLPRWQFF. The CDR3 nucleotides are TGTGCCACCAGCAGAGTTCTCCCCAGGTGGCAGTTCTTC.

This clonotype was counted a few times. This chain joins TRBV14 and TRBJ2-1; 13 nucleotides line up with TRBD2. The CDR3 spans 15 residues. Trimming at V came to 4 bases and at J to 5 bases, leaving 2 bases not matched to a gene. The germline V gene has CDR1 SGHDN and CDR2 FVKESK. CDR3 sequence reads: CASSRTSGSHNEQFF. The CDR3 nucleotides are TGTGCCAGCAGCCGGACTAGCGGGAGTCACAATGAGCAGTTCTTC.

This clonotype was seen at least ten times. CDR3 sequence reads: CASSPGLSPGTDTQYF. As DNA, the CDR3 is TGCGCCAGCAGCCCCGGACTTTCCCCCGGCACAGATACGCAGTATTTT. The chain employs TRBV5-1 and TRBJ2-3; perhaps TRBD2 as D (5 bases). V was pared by 4 bases and J by 1 base, with 16 bases between. The CDR3 has 16 residues. In germline, CDR1 is SGHRS, CDR2 YFSETQ.

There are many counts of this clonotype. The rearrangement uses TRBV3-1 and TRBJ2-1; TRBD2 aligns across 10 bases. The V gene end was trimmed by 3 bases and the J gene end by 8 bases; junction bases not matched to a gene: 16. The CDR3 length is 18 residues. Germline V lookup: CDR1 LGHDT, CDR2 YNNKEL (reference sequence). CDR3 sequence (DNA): TGTGCCAGCAGCCATCCCCGGGGGCTAGCGGGAGCCCGGGATGAGCAGTTCTTC. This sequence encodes CASSHPRGLAGARDEQFF.

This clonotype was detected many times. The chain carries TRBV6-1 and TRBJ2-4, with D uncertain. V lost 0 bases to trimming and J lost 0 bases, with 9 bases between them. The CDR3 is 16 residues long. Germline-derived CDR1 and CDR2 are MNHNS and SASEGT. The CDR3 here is CASSEARALAKNIQYF. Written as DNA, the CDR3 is TGTGCCAGCAGTGAAGCCCGGGCACTAGCCAAAAACATTCAGTACTTC.

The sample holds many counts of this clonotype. The CDR3 DNA is TGCGCCAGCAGCTATCAGGGTGTGGAGACCCAGTACTTC. Translating gives CASSYQGVETQYF. The rearrangement links TRBV5-1 to TRBJ2-5; D is possibly TRBD1 (5 bases). The V gene lost 3 bases and the J gene lost 5 bases, with 11 bases spanning the gap. Germline CDR1 SGHRS, CDR2 YFSETQ. This CDR3 is built from 13 residues.

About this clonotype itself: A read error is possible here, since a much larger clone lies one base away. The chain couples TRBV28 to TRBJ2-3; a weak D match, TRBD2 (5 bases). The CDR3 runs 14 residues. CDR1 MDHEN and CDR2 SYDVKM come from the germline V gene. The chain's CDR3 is CASSLGPVEDTQCF. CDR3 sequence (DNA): TGTGCCAGCAGCCTCGGGCCAGTGGAGGATACGCAGTGTTTT.

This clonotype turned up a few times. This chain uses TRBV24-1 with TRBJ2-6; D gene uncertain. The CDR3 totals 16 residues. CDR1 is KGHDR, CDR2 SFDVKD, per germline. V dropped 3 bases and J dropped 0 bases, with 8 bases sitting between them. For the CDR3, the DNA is TGTGCCACCAGTGATCGACACCGCTCTGGGGCCAACGTCCTGACTTTC. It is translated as CATSDRHRSGANVLTF.

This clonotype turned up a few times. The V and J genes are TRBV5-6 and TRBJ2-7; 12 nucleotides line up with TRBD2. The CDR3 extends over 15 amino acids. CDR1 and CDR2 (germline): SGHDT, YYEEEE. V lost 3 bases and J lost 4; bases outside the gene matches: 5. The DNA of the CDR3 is TGTGCCAGCAGCTGGCTGACTAGCGGGAGTTACGAGCAGTACTTC. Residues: CASSWLTSGSYEQYF.

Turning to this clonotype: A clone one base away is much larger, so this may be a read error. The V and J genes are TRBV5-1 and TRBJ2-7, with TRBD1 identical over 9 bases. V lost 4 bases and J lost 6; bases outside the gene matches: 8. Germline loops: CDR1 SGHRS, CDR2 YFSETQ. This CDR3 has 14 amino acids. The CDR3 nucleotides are TGCGCCAGCAGCCCCTGGACAGGGGTGGGCGAGCAGTACTTC. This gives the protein CASSPWTGVGEQYF.

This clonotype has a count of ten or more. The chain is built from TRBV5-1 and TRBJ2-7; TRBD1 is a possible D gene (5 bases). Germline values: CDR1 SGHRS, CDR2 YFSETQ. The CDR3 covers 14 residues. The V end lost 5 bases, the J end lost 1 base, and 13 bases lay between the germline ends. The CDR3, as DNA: TGCGCCAGCAGGCTTGGACGGACATCCTACGAGCAGTACTTC. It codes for CASRLGRTSYEQYF.

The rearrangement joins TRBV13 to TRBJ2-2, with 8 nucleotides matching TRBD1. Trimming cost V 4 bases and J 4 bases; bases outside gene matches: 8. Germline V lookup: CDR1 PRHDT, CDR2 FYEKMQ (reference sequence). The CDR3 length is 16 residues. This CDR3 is CASSYGQGEGTGELFF. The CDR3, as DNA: TGTGCCAGCAGCTACGGACAGGGAGAAGGCACCGGGGAGCTGTTTTTT.

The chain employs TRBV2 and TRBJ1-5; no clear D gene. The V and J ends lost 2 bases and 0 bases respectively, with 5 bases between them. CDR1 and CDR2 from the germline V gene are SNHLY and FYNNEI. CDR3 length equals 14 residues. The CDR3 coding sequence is TGTGCCAGCAGTGAAACGGATAGCAATCAGCCCCAGCATTTT. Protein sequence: CASSETDSNQPQHF. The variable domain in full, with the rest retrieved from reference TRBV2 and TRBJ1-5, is EPEVTQTPSHQVTQMGQEVILRCVPISNHLYFYWYRQILGQKVEFLVSFYNNEISEKSEIFDDQFSVERPDGSNFTLKIRSTKLEDSAMYFCASSETDSNQPQHFGDGTRLSIL.

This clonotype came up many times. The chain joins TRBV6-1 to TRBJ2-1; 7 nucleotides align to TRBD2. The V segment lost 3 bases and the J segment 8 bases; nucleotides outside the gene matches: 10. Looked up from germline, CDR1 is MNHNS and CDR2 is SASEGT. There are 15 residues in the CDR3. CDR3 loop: CASSDSLRGVDEQFF. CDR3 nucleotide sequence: TGTGCCAGCAGTGACAGCCTCCGGGGGGTTGATGAGCAGTTCTTC.

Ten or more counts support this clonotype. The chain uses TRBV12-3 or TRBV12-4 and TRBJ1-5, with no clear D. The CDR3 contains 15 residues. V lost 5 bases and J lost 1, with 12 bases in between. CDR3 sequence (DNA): TGTGCCAGCAGTCGGTATACGGGGAGCAATCAGCCCCAGCATTTT. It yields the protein CASSRYTGSNQPQHF.

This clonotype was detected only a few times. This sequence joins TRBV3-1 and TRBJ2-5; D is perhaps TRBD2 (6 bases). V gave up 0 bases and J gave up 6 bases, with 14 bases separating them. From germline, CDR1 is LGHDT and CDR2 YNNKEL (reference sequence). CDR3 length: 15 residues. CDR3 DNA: TGTGCCAGCAGCCAAGAAGTCGGAGGGCGGCAGACCCAGTACTTC. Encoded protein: CASSQEVGGRQTQYF.

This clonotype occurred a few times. DNA of the CDR3: TGTGCCAGCTCACCGGGTCTGCTGACGGCGAACACCGGGGAGCTGTTTTTT. It yields the protein CASSPGLLTANTGELFF. This chain connects TRBV18 to TRBJ2-2, with D unclear. Trimming cost V 3 bases and J 0 bases, with 14 bases left between them. The CDR3 is 17 residues long. Germline-derived CDR1 and CDR2 are KGHSH and LQKENI.

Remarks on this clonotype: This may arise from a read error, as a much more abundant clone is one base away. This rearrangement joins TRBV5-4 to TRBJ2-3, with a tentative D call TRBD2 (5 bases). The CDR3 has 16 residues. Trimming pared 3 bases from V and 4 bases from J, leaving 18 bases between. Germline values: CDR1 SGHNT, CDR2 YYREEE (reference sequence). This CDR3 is CASSSVPSSGADTQYF. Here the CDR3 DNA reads TGTGCCAGCAGCTCCGTCCCCTCCTCCGGGGCAGATACGCAGTATTTT.

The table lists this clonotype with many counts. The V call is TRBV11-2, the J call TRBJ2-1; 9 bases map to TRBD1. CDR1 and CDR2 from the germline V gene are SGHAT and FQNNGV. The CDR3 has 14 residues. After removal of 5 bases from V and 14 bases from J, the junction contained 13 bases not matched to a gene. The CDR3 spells CASSLNPLGQGKFF. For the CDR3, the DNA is TGTGCCAGCAGCCTCAATCCGCTGGGACAGGGAAAGTTCTTC.